The entry below gives a single TCR beta chain sequence along with its context. This sample stems from a study of blood T cell repertoires in COVID-19. On the study more broadly: From the United States, Italy and Spain came samples of acute and convalescent COVID-19.

As handled by the study authors: Reference gene primers were amplified, and this amplification served to estimate nucleated cell counts. The protocol was immunoSEQ multiplex PCR, while the TCRdb copy is restricted to in-frame clones and leaves out a portion. The DNA gave D and trimming, while V, J and clone size come from that table. Among about 380,000 clones listed, about 90% were seen once. This CDR3 region has 15 residues. Between the trimmed V and J ends, which lost 0 bases and 2 bases, there was a span of 9 bases. Germline CDR1 is SGDLS and CDR2 is YYNGEE. The rearrangement joins TRBV9 to TRBJ2-1, with D uncertain. Sequencing was performed on peripheral blood. The receptor comes from a man aged 40-55 years with acute or convalescent COVID-19. The CDR3 loop is CASSVDDWPYNEQFF. Here the CDR3 DNA reads TGTGCCAGCAGCGTAGATGACTGGCCCTACAATGAGCAGTTCTTC.